A selection of T cell receptor beta chains follows, all from one sample in a study of blood T cell repertoires in COVID-19. Using immunoSEQ multiplex PCR, the repertoire was profiled, and TCRdb retains in-frame clones only, with some absent. This sample carries roughly 62,000 clones, over 80% of them seen once, and the ten largest clones take 9.5% to 13%. The sample comprised peripheral blood. The receptors were gathered from a man aged 25-45 years with COVID-19, enrolled during active disease. Both conserved end residues are part of each CDR3. D genes are given only for firm matches. Rows give clone size only sometimes, using once, few, many, or a class for an expanded clone.

j_call clone_size v_call d_call cdr3_nt cdr3_aa
TRBJ2-1 - TRBV5-1 - TGCGCCAGCAGCGGGCCCCATGTTCCCGATGAGCAGTTCTTC CASSGPHVPDEQFF
TRBJ1-1 - TRBV5-5 - TGTGCCAGCAGCCATACACCCGGGACACCGAACACTGAAGCTTTCTTT CASSHTPGTPNTEAFF
TRBJ1-1 - TRBV6-1 TRBD1 TGTGCCAGCAGTGTCGGGAGGGGACAGGGGTTGAACACTGAAGCTTTCTTT CASSVGRGQGLNTEAFF
TRBJ2-1 - TRBV3-1/TRBV3-2 TRBD2 TGTGCCAGCAGCCGCCAACTAGCGGGTTCCTACAATGAGCAGTTCTTC CASSRQLAGSYNEQFF
TRBJ2-2 - TRBV5-6 TRBD2 TGTGCCAGCAGCTTGTTTGGAGCGGAGCGGGGCACCGGGGAGCTGTTTTTT CASSLFGAERGTGELFF
TRBJ2-7 - TRBV28 - TGTGCCAGCAGTTCCCACGACAGAACCTACGAGCAGTACTTC CASSSHDRTYEQYF
TRBJ1-2 - TRBV2 - TGTGCCAGCAGTGCAACCCGCGACAGGTCTAACTATGGCTACACCTTC CASSATRDRSNYGYTF
TRBJ2-7 - TRBV27 TRBD1 TGTGCCAGCAGTTTCCCCGGGACAGGGGTTTACGAGCAGTACTTC CASSFPGTGVYEQYF
TRBJ1-1 few TRBV20-1 TRBD1 TGCAGTGCTGGTGGGACAGTTGAAGCTTTCTTT CSAGGTVEAFF
TRBJ1-1 once TRBV28 TRBD1 TGTGCCAGCAGCCGAAGACAGGGGCTCACTGAAGCTTTCTTT CASSRRQGLTEAFF
TRBJ2-7 few TRBV29-1 TRBD1 TGCAGCGTTGAAGGGGGAGACAGGGTTGGGTACGAGCAGTACTTC CSVEGGDRVGYEQYF
TRBJ2-1 - TRBV28 TRBD2 TGTGCCACAGAGCGGGAGTTGGTCTACAATGAGCAGTTCTTC CATERELVYNEQFF
TRBJ2-7 few TRBV5-5 TRBD1 TGTGCCAGCAGCCCGCCGGACAGGTCGGGATTTAGATTCTCCTACGAGCAGTACTTC CASSPPDRSGFRFSYEQYF
TRBJ2-3 - TRBV7-2 TRBD1 TGTGCCAGCAGCTGGGACAGACTCCCTGGGGATACGCAGTATTTT CASSWDRLPGDTQYF
TRBJ2-5 - TRBV28 - TGTGCCAGCCTACCCCGGAACAGCCCAGGGGAGACCCAGTACTTC CASLPRNSPGETQYF
TRBJ1-5 - TRBV19 - TGTGCCAGTAGTTCGGGACAAAGCAATCAGCCCCAGCATTTT CASSSGQSNQPQHF
TRBJ2-7 - TRBV10-3 TRBD2 TGTGCCATCACTCCTAGCGGAACCTACGAGCAGTACTTC CAITPSGTYEQYF
TRBJ2-1 - TRBV7-9 - TGTGCCAGCAATCCCGGGAGAGGGGCTAACAATGAGCAGTTCTTC CASNPGRGANNEQFF
TRBJ2-1 many TRBV6-5 - TGTGCCAGCAGTTTCGAGGGAGGCTCCTACAATGAGCAGTTCTTC CASSFEGGSYNEQFF
TRBJ2-5 - TRBV2 TRBD1 TGTGCCAGCAAGCCGGACAGGTTCCAAGAGACCCAGTACTTC CASKPDRFQETQYF
TRBJ2-7 once TRBV7-2 TRBD2 TGTGCCAGCAGCGAGACTAGCGGGAGGTCCTACGAGCAGTACTTC CASSETSGRSYEQYF
TRBJ2-5 - TRBV10-1 - TGCGCCAGCAGTGAGGGGGACTCAGTCAAGTACTTC CASSEGDSVKYF
TRBJ2-5 - TRBV5-1 TRBD1 TGCGCCAGCAGCTTGGAAAGGGACAGGCGAAAAGAGACCCAGTACTTC CASSLERDRRKETQYF
TRBJ1-1 - TRBV3-1/TRBV3-2 TRBD1 TGTGCCAGCAGCTTCACAGGGGGGAACACTGAAGCTTTCTTT CASSFTGGNTEAFF
TRBJ1-1 - TRBV30 - TGTGCCTGGACCCCGTTGAGAGGGGGCACTGAAGCTTTCTTT CAWTPLRGGTEAFF
TRBJ2-2 - TRBV3-1/TRBV3-2 TRBD2 TGTGCCAGCAGCCTCGGGACTAGCGGGAGGGCCGGAAGCGGGGAGCTGTTTTTT CASSLGTSGRAGSGELFF
TRBJ1-4 - TRBV30 - TGTGCCTGGAGTGTAACGGTATCTGAAAAACTGTTTTTT CAWSVTVSEKLFF
TRBJ1-4 few TRBV2 - TGTGCCAGCACACAGGATGAAAAACTGTTTTTT CASTQDEKLFF
TRBJ2-5 - TRBV5-4 TRBD1 TGTGCCAGCAGCTTTTGGCGGGACAGGCAAGAGACCCAGTACTTC CASSFWRDRQETQYF
TRBJ2-2 - TRBV9 TRBD1 TGTGCCAGCAGCCCCCGGACAGGGGCACTCACCGGGGAGCTGTTTTTT CASSPRTGALTGELFF
TRBJ1-4 - TRBV30 - TGTGCCTCTATACTTGGTGAAAAACTGTTTTTT CASILGEKLFF
TRBJ2-7 - TRBV3-1/TRBV3-2 - TGTGCCAGCAGCCAAGGGGTGGGAGCAAGGTACTTC CASSQGVGARYF
TRBJ1-5 - TRBV4-2 TRBD1 TGTGCCAGCAGCCAAGGCCAGGGGGGCAATCAGCCCCAGCATTTT CASSQGQGGNQPQHF
TRBJ2-5 - TRBV28 - TGTGCCAGCACCACGCCCGGAACACAGGGCGAGACCCAGTACTTC CASTTPGTQGETQYF
TRBJ2-7 few TRBV25-1 - TGTGCCAGCAGTGGAGGACAGTTGAATCCCAACTCCTACGAGCAGTACTTC CASSGGQLNPNSYEQYF
TRBJ1-3 - TRBV5-1 - TGCGCCAGCAGTCCGGAGGGGGGGGCGAGCGGAAACACCATATATTTT CASSPEGGASGNTIYF
TRBJ2-3 - TRBV5-1 TRBD2 TGCGCCAGCAGCACCCGGACTAGCGGGAGCTCGGCCGATACGCAGTATTTT CASSTRTSGSSADTQYF
TRBJ2-1 - TRBV28 - TGTGCCAGCAGACTGGACGGGAGCTCCTACAATGAGCAGTTCTTC CASRLDGSSYNEQFF
TRBJ1-1 - TRBV7-6 - TGTGCCAGCATCCAAGGAACGGAGGCTGACACTGAAGCTTTCTTT CASIQGTEADTEAFF
TRBJ1-4 - TRBV7-2 - TGTGCCAGCAGCTGGGGGGGGCAGACGAATGAAAAACTGTTTTTT CASSWGGQTNEKLFF
TRBJ1-1 - TRBV4-1 - TGCGCCAGCAGCCAACCTGAGAGAGGGGGAATTGAAGCTTTCTTT CASSQPERGGIEAFF
TRBJ1-5 - TRBV6-5 TRBD1 TGTGCCAGCAGATCCCGACAGGGAAACAATCAGCCCCAGCATTTT CASRSRQGNNQPQHF
TRBJ2-3 few TRBV18 - TGTGCCAGCTCACTCAGAACAGATACGCAGTATTTT CASSLRTDTQYF
TRBJ1-5 - TRBV19 - TGTGCCAGTACCCGGTCAGGGTATAGTCGCAATCAGCCCCAGCATTTT CASTRSGYSRNQPQHF
TRBJ1-5 - TRBV19 TRBD1 TGTGCCAGTATCCCACAGGGGAGCGGACAGCCCCAGCATTTT CASIPQGSGQPQHF
TRBJ1-5 many TRBV5-6 - TGTGCCAGCAGCTCGCAGGGTCGGGGCAATCAGCCCCAGCATTTT CASSSQGRGNQPQHF
TRBJ2-1 - TRBV28 TRBD2 TGTGCCAGCAGGATGGGCGGGAGGCCCTACAATGAGCAGTTCTTC CASRMGGRPYNEQFF
TRBJ2-1 - TRBV27 TRBD2 TGTGCCAGCACGTTTCTAGCGGGAGACAATGAGCAGTTCTTC CASTFLAGDNEQFF
TRBJ2-7 - TRBV19 - TGTGCCAGTAGTATAGCGGGAGTCATCTACGAGCAGTACTTC CASSIAGVIYEQYF
TRBJ2-7 many TRBV28 TRBD2 TGTGCCAGCAGTTTGGAAGGACTAGCCTACGAGCAGTACTTC CASSLEGLAYEQYF
TRBJ2-5 few TRBV25-1 - TGTGCCAGCAGCACTCAGGGGACCCAAGAGACCCAGTACTTC CASSTQGTQETQYF
TRBJ1-1 - TRBV5-6 - TGTGCCAGCAGTTACACGGGACAACCGAACACTGAAGCTTTCTTT CASSYTGQPNTEAFF
TRBJ1-5 - TRBV27 - TGTGCCAGCAGTTTCCTAGCGAGCAATCAGCCCCAGCATTTT CASSFLASNQPQHF
TRBJ1-2 - TRBV6-5 TRBD1 TGTGCCAGCACTTCTACAGGGGTCGCAAGGTATGGCTACACCTTC CASTSTGVARYGYTF
TRBJ2-6 - TRBV6-2/TRBV6-3 - TGTGCCAGCAGTACGAGGGTGGGGACTCAAACTTCTGGGGCCAACGTCCTGACTTTC CASSTRVGTQTSGANVLTF